One and the same sample provided the 10 T cell receptor beta chains below, sequenced in a study of identical twins. MiXCR, run by TCRdb on the 5' RACE reads, gives a single entry per CDR3 protein. The top ten clones hold approximately 12% of a sample with about 100,000 distinct CDR3 sequences, 5.9% of them seen once. Input material: memory T cells sorted from blood. The source of these receptors is a woman aged 45-59 years in good health.

The chain is built from TRBV20-1 and TRBJ1-1; the D is unclear. Germline V lookup: CDR1 DFQATT, CDR2 SNEGSKA (reference sequence). There are 12 residues in the CDR3. Trimming took 6 bases from V and 1 from J, leaving 9 bases between them. Written as DNA, the CDR3 is TGCAGTGCCCTCAAGGGGAACACTGAAGCTTTCTTT. Translating gives CSALKGNTEAFF.

This clonotype has ten or more counts. The rearrangement joins TRBV5-1 to TRBJ2-1; D gene ambiguous. This CDR3 is 14 amino acids long. Per germline, CDR1 SGHRS and CDR2 YFSETQ. V lost 0 bases and J lost 2, with 6 bases in between. The CDR3 sequence: CASSLAYAYNEQFF. CDR3 DNA: TGCGCCAGCAGCTTGGCCTACGCCTACAATGAGCAGTTCTTC.

The chain carries TRBV27 and TRBJ2-3; 9 bases fit TRBD2. The CDR3 is made up of 14 amino acids. V gave up 6 bases and J gave up 7 bases; unmatched junction bases: 8. Germline-derived CDR1 and CDR2 are MNHEY and SMNVEV (reference sequence). CDR3 residues: CASRTSGGQNTQYF. The CDR3 DNA follows: TGTGCCAGCAGAACAAGCGGGGGGCAAAATACGCAGTATTTT.

This clonotype has ten or more counts. The rearrangement joins TRBV9 to TRBJ2-1, with D possibly being TRBD1 (7 bases). The CDR3 loop spans 16 amino acids. Germline V gene sequence: CDR1 SGDLS, CDR2 YYNGEE. V lost 3 bases to trimming and J lost 5 bases, with 18 bases between them. The CDR3, as DNA: TGTGCCAGCAGCGCTCGACAGGGACTCGATAACAATGAGCAGTTCTTC. Translation gives CASSARQGLDNNEQFF.

This clonotype was observed many times. This rearrangement joins TRBV10-3 to TRBJ2-2, with TRBD2 matching over 13 bases. The V segment lost 7 bases and the J segment 7 bases; nucleotides outside the gene matches: 6. CDR3 length: 15 residues. Germline V CDR1 and CDR2: ENHRY, SYGVKD. CDR3 sequence: CAIMGTSGTGGELFF. CDR3 coding DNA: TGTGCCATCATGGGGACTAGCGGGACTGGCGGGGAGCTGTTTTTT.

This clonotype showed up many times. The rearrangement joins TRBV12-3 or TRBV12-4 to TRBJ2-6; D may be TRBD1 or TRBD2 (5 bases each). With 6 bases removed from V and 0 bases from J, the gap between germline ends came to 15 bases. CDR3 size: 17 residues. The CDR3 protein is CASSPWGIFSGANVLTF. Written as DNA, the CDR3 is TGTGCCAGCAGCCCATGGGGGATCTTCTCTGGGGCCAACGTCCTGACTTTC.

This clonotype occurred many times. The chain joins TRBV5-1 to TRBJ2-6, with no clear D. V was cut by 1 base and J by 0 bases, with 8 bases left in between. The germline CDR1 and CDR2 sequences are SGHRS and YFSETQ. The CDR3 covers 16 residues. Here the CDR3 DNA reads TGCGCCAGCAGCTTGCGACCTAACTCTGGGGCCAACGTCCTGACTTTC. Its protein is CASSLRPNSGANVLTF. The full variable domain, rest sourced from reference TRBV5-1 and TRBJ2-6, is KAGVTQTPRYLIKTRGQQVTLSCSPISGHRSVSWYQQTPGQGLQFLFEYFSETQRNKGNFPGRFSGRQFSNSRSEMNVSTLELGDSALYLCASSLRPNSGANVLTFGAGSRLTVL.

Ten or more counts support this clonotype. This chain uses TRBV7-8 with TRBJ2-1; TRBD2 matches 13 bases. With V trimmed by 4 bases and J by 7 bases, 7 bases remained unmatched. The germline gives CDR1 SGHVS, CDR2 FQNEAQ. This CDR3 has 16 amino acids. The CDR3, as DNA: TGTGCCAGCAGCTCGCGACTAGCGGGAGGTTCAAATGAGCAGTTCTTC. As protein: CASSSRLAGGSNEQFF.

The table lists this clonotype with many counts. The chain employs TRBV24-1 and TRBJ2-2; the D gene is possibly TRBD2 (6 bases). Germline CDR1 and CDR2: KGHDR and SFDVKD. The CDR3 is 13 residues long. The ends were cut back, 7 bases at V and 5 bases at J, with 10 bases in the middle. CDR3 bases: TGTGCCACCAGGGACTATACTACCGGGGAGCTGTTTTTT. This codes for CATRDYTTGELFF.

The sample holds many counts of this clonotype. The rearrangement joins TRBV6-5 to TRBJ2-2; D is uncertain. Trimming left V 6 bases short and J 0 bases short, with 14 bases between. The CDR3 has 16 amino acids. Germline V gene lookup returns CDR1 MNHEY and CDR2 SVGAGI. CDR3 sequence (DNA): TGTGCCAGCAGGACCCGAAGAGACTCGAACACCGGGGAGCTGTTTTTT. This codes for CASRTRRDSNTGELFF.